Shown below are 3 T cell receptor beta chains from a single sample sequenced in a study of tumor-infiltrating lymphocytes in primary liver carcinoma. Alongside blood RNA obtained from unsorted whole blood, germline DNA was also extracted. Using a constant-region primer together with ProtoScript II reverse transcriptase, TCR beta cDNA was made from about 500 ng of total RNA. It was through three nested multiplex PCR rounds of slightly modified ARM-PCR that TCR beta libraries arose. Forward primers for TRBV1-TRBV30 and a C-beta reverse primer served the first two PCR rounds, at roughly 10 cycles each. TCRdb recomputed calls from the multiplex PCR reads with MiXCR, one row per CDR3 protein. Of 250,000 to 400,000 distinct CDR3 sequences listed, about 62% are singletons. Sequencing was carried out using peripheral blood. The origin of the receptors is a man aged 40-50 years with primary liver carcinoma and hepatitis B virus infection.

This clonotype was seen many times. The chain has TRBV5-6 and TRBJ2-5; a weak D match, TRBD2 (6 bases). The CDR3 is 14 amino acids. Trimming cost V 3 bases and J 5 bases, with 14 bases left between them. Germline lookup yields CDR1 SGHDT and CDR2 YYEEEE. In DNA form, the CDR3 reads TGTGCCAGCAGCTGGGTCTTAGGAGGGGAGACCCAGTACTTC. Protein product: CASSWVLGGETQYF.

This chain connects TRBV6-1 to TRBJ1-5; D is undetermined. Trimming stripped 10 bases from V and 1 base from J, with 17 bases between. The germline CDR1 and CDR2 sequences are MNHNS and SASEGT. The CDR3 spans 15 residues. In DNA, the CDR3 is TGTGCCACCACCGAGGAACAGCTAAGCAATCAGCCCCAGCATTTT. Encoded protein: CATTEEQLSNQPQHF.

Details on this clonotype: A much more abundant neighbour one base away suggests this may be a read error. The rearrangement links TRBV6-5 to TRBJ2-2, with TRBD2 matching over 13 bases. The CDR3 loop spans 18 amino acids. Per germline, CDR1 MNHEY and CDR2 SVGAGI. After removal of 8 bases from V and 0 bases from J, the junction contained 9 bases not matched to a gene. The CDR3 DNA reads TGTGCCAGCGCCCTAGGGACTAGCGGGATGACGAACACCGGGGAGCTGTTTTTT. It is translated as CASALGTSGMTNTGELFF.